This T cell receptor (beta chain) was captured in a study of blood T cell repertoires in COVID-19. About the research overall: Whether acute or convalescent, the COVID-19 samples came from the United States, Italy and Spain.

Per the original methods: Reference gene primers were amplified, and this amplification served to estimate nucleated cell counts. Produced via immunoSEQ multiplex PCR; TCRdb's table is partial and in-frame only. V, J and clone size reflect that table, while D and trimming were determined from the DNA. The top ten clones hold 0.7% of a sample with about 260,000 clones, 70% to 90% of them seen once. The CDR3 spans 14 residues. From germline, CDR1 is SGHTA and CDR2 FQGNSA. V gave up 5 bases and J gave up 6 bases; unmatched junction bases: 6. This clone showed up just a few times. The chain couples TRBV7-2 to TRBJ2-2; the match to TRBD1 covers 7 bases. The sequence was obtained from a human donor in a cohort sampled during active COVID-19. Sequencing was performed on peripheral blood. The DNA of the CDR3 is TGTGCCAGCAGCCACGACAGGGTGGCCGGGGAGCTGTTTTTT. Protein product: CASSHDRVAGELFF. Complete variable domain (other parts from reference TRBV7-2 and TRBJ2-2): GAGVSQSPSNKVTEKGKDVELRCDPISGHTALYWYRQSLGQGLEFLIYFQGNSAPDKSGLPSDRFSAERTGGSVSTLTIQRTQQEDSAVYLCASSHDRVAGELFFGEGSRLTVL.